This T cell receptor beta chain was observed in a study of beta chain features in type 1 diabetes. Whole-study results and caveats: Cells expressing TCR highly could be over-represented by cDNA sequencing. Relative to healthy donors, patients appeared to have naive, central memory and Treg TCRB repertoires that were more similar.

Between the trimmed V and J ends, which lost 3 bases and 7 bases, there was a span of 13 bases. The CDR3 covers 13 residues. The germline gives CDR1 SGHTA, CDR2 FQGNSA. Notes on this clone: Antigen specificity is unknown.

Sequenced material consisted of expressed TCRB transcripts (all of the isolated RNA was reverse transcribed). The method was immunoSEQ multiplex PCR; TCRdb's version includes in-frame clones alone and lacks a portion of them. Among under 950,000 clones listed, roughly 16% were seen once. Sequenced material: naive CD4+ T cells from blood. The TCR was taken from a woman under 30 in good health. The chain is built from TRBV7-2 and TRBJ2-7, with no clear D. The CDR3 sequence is CASSFSGTKEQYF. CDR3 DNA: TGTGCCAGCAGCTTCTCCGGAACTAAGGAGCAGTACTTC.